These 12 T cell receptor beta chains share one sample of origin, sequenced in a study of T cells after yellow fever vaccination (dated by TCRdb to between 2018 and 2021). The receptor library was made with 5' RACE. The sequencing machine was an Illumina NovaSeq 6000. TCRdb applied fastp at Q25 and MiXCR to the public reads, then kept only in-frame beta chains. Here each entry gathers all rows of one CDR3 protein and keeps the most common genes and DNA. Counted in this sample were 250,000 to 400,000 distinct CDR3 sequences; approximately 4% of them appeared once. The ten largest make up 20% to 25% of the sample. The sample's treatment or condition, from its label and the paper: live attenuated yellow fever vaccine strain. The sample was PBMCs, taken 5 days after the yellow fever booster vaccination. These receptors were taken from a man younger than 35 who received the YFV17D yellow fever vaccine.

This clonotype came up a few times. The V gene is TRBV5-1, the J gene TRBJ2-5; 11 nucleotides match TRBD2. The germline CDR1 and CDR2 sequences are SGHRS and YFSETQ. CDR3 size: 14 residues. The ends lost 2 bases at V and 3 bases at J; junction bases unmatched: 0. CDR3 sequence: CASSLLAGEETQYF. For the CDR3, the DNA is TGCGCCAGCAGCTTACTAGCGGGAGAAGAGACCCAGTACTTC.

This chain's CDR3 is CASSPGPFERSYEQYV. CDR3 coding DNA: TGTGCCAGCAGCCCCGGGCCCTTCGAGCGCTCCTACGAGCAGTACGTC. V and J are TRBV7-9 and TRBJ2-7; D gene uncertain. CDR1 is SEHNR, CDR2 FQNEAQ, per germline (reference sequence). This CDR3 contains 16 residues. Trimming stripped 5 bases from V and 0 bases from J, with 17 bases between.

Only a few counts were recorded for this clonotype. The gene calls are TRBV18 and TRBJ1-4; D is uncertain. Trimming removed 0 bases at V and 7 bases at J, with 12 bases between. CDR1 is KGHSH and CDR2 is LQKENI in the germline V gene. CDR3 length: 15 residues. The CDR3 nucleotides are TGTGCCAGCTCACCACCGACCTTCCGGAGTGAAAAACTGTTTTTT. Protein product: CASSPPTFRSEKLFF.

This clonotype has just a few counts. The chain uses TRBV7-9 and TRBJ2-5; no definite D call. The V and J ends lost 3 bases and 4 bases respectively, with 9 bases between them. Germline CDR1 reads SEHNR; CDR2 reads FQNEAQ (reference sequence). The CDR3 runs 13 residues. CDR3: CASSLSFRETQYF. The CDR3 nucleotides are TGTGCCAGCAGCTTGTCGTTCCGAGAGACCCAGTACTTC.

This clonotype was detected only a few times. V gene TRBV30 combines with J gene TRBJ2-7; 10 nucleotides match TRBD2. The CDR3 sequence is 14 residues long. The J segment lost 6 bases and the V segment lost 1 base, leaving 6 bases of the junction unmatched. Germline V gene lookup returns CDR1 GTSNPN and CDR2 SVGIG (reference sequence). This chain's CDR3 is CAWSERGGLREQYF. The DNA for the CDR3 is TGTGCCTGGAGTGAGCGGGGGGGCCTCCGCGAGCAGTACTTC.

This clonotype was recorded a few times. This chain joins TRBV6-5 and TRBJ2-7; D remains unclear. This CDR3 has 13 amino acids. Trimming removed 4 bases from V and 6 bases from J, with 13 bases in between. Germline V gene data show CDR1 as MNHEY and CDR2 as SVGAGI. The CDR3 nucleotides read TGTGCCAGCAGTTCGCCCGGTGTCCTCGAGCAGTACTTC. Translation: CASSSPGVLEQYF.

The table lists this clonotype with a few counts. V usage is TRBV7-3 and J usage is TRBJ1-2; the match to TRBD1 covers 7 bases. The germline gives CDR1 SGHTA, CDR2 FQGTGA. The CDR3 has 13 amino acids. The V gene end was trimmed by 5 bases and the J gene end by 6 bases; junction bases not matched to a gene: 6. CDR3 residues: CASSATTGDGYTF. DNA for the CDR3: TGTGCCAGCAGCGCCACCACAGGGGATGGCTACACCTTC.

This clonotype was detected a few times. The V and J genes are TRBV11-2 and TRBJ2-5; D is ambiguous. Germline assignment: CDR1 SGHAT and CDR2 FQNNGV. The V end lost 1 base, the J end lost 5 bases, and 11 bases lay between the germline ends. The CDR3 length is 14 residues. As DNA, the CDR3 is TGTGCCAGCAGCTTAGGCCAATTACTCGAGACCCAGTACTTC. Translation: CASSLGQLLETQYF.

This clonotype has more than one count but fewer than ten. The CDR3 DNA follows: TGTGCCAGCACCCCTGGGAGCGGGGGCGCCTCCGGGGAGCTGTTTTTT. Translating gives CASTPGSGGASGELFF. The V gene is TRBV7-8, the J gene TRBJ2-2; 8 bases line up with TRBD2. V dropped 7 bases and J dropped 6; count of bases not matched to a gene: 13. Germline assignment: CDR1 SGHVS and CDR2 FQNEAQ. The CDR3 is 16 residues long.

This clonotype was seen ten or more times. The chain recombines TRBV7-2 with TRBJ1-5; D perhaps matches TRBD1 (6 bases). In germline, CDR1 is SGHTA, CDR2 FQGNSA. This CDR3 region has 13 residues. V was cut by 2 bases and J by 7 bases, with 9 bases left in between. The CDR3 spells CASSLNRDQPQHF. CDR3 bases: TGTGCCAGCAGCTTAAACAGGGACCAGCCCCAGCATTTT.

The sample holds a few counts of this clonotype. The chain recombines TRBV5-1 with TRBJ2-5; TRBD2 aligns across 11 bases. Germline V gene data show CDR1 as SGHRS and CDR2 as YFSETQ. V trimming: 0 bases; J trimming: 3 bases; junction bases outside the gene matches: 1. This CDR3 contains 15 residues. The CDR3 nucleotides are TGCGCCAGCAGCTTGGTTAGCGGGGGGGAAGAGACCCAGTACTTC. It is translated as CASSLVSGGEETQYF.

The chain uses TRBV5-4 and TRBJ1-1; D is uncertain. The CDR3 consists of 14 residues. Trimming stripped 0 bases from V and 7 bases from J, with 13 bases between. CDR1 SGHNT and CDR2 YYREEE come from the germline V gene (reference sequence). For the CDR3, the DNA is TGTGCCAGCAGCTTGGAATGGGCGAAGGGTGAAGCTTTCTTT. This sequence encodes CASSLEWAKGEAFF.